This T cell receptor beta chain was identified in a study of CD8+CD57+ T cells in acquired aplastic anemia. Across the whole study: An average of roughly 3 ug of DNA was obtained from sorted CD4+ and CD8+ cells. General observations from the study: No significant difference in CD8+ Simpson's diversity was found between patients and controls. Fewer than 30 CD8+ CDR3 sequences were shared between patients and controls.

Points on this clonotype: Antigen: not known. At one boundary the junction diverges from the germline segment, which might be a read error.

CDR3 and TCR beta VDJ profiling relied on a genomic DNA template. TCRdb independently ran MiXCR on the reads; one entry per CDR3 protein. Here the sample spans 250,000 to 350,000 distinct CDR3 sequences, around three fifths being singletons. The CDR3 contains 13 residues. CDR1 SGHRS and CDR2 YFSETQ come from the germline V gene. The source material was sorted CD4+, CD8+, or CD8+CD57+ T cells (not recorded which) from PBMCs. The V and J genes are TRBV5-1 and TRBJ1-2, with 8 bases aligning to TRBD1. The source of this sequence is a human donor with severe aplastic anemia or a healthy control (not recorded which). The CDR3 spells CTSTPTGGYGYTF. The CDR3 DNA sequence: TGCACCAGCACCCCCACAGGGGGCTATGGCTACACCTTC.